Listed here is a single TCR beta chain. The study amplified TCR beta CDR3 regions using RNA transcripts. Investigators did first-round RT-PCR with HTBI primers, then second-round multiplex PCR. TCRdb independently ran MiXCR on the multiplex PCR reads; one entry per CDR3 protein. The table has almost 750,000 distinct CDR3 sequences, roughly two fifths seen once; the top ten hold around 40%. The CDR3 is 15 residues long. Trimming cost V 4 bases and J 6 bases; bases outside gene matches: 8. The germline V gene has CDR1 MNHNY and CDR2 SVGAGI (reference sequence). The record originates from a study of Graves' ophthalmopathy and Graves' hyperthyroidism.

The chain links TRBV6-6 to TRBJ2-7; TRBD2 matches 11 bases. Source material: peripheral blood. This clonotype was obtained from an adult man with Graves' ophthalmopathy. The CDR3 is CASSSDSGRATEQYF. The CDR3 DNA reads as TGTGCCAGCAGTTCGGATAGCGGGAGGGCCACCGAGCAGTACTTC.